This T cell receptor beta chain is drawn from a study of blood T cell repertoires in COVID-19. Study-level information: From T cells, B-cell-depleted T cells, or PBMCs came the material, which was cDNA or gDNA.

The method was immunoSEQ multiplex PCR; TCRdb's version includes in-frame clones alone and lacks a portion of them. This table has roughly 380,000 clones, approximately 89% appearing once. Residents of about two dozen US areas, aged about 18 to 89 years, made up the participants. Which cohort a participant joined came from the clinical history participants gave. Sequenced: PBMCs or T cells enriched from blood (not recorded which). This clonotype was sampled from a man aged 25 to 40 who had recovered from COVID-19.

CDR3 DNA sequence: TGTGCCAGTGGAGCGGGGGATACGCAGTATTTT. It specifies CASGAGDTQYF. The chain has TRBV13 and TRBJ2-3; 7 bases map to TRBD2. Germline CDR1 reads PRHDT; CDR2 reads FYEKMQ (reference sequence). This CDR3 contains 11 residues. The J segment lost 6 bases and the V segment lost 9 bases, leaving 3 bases of the junction unmatched.